This T cell receptor beta chain was observed in a study of OX40 agonist ivuxolimab in advanced cancers. General notes on the study: The costimulatory receptor OX40 (CD134) was targeted by ivuxolimab, a fully human IgG2 agonistic monoclonal antibody. Prior anti-PD-1, anti-PD-L1 or anti-CTLA-4 therapy was permitted, and 35% to 40% of dose-escalation patients had received checkpoint inhibitors. The monotherapy dose-escalation portion (N of about 52 patients) of the phase I ivuxolimab trial is reported in the paper. Intravenous ivuxolimab was administered to patients every 2 weeks at six dose levels: 0.01, 0.1, 0.3, 1.5, 3 and 10 mg/kg. Peripheral TCRbeta sequencing was intended to test whether TCR sequence diversity was altered and clonal T-cell expansion was caused by ivuxolimab. Partial responses were achieved by three dose-escalation patients, of whom one had hepatocellular carcinoma and two had cutaneous melanoma. In the dose-escalation cohort, around four fifths of patients were male, and the mean age was around 60 years, with a range of 23 to 79. Among the roughly 50 dose-escalation patients, about 19 had hepatocellular carcinoma, approximately 15 melanoma, 9 renal cell carcinoma and 9 head and neck cancer.

The paper as a whole reports these results and caveats: In partial responders in the 0.1-3.0 mg/kg groups, normalized peripheral clonal expansion was found to be among the lowest, especially among CD8+ T cells. Low levels of normalized T-cell clonal expansion were also shown by some nonresponding patients. The antigen specificity of the clonally expanded peripheral T cells was not determined. At doses of 0.1 to 3.0 mg/kg, clonal expansion of both CD4+ and CD8+ T cells in blood was seen between baseline and week 6. After ivuxolimab, expanded clones were on average more numerous among CD8+ T cells than among CD4+ T cells.

For this clone: Its target antigen remains unknown. Base qualities are not provided; no much larger clone lies one nucleotide away.

Trimming costs V 8 bases and J 4 bases, and their ends lie 20 bases apart. The CDR3 starts with the cysteine, ends with the phenylalanine, and has 15 residues. The read is trimmed to its CDR3 DNA, 45 bases read in frame from base 1. CDR1 MNHEY and CDR2 SMNVEV were looked up in the germline V gene (reference sequence). Genomic DNA was extracted from sorted cells for sequencing of the TCRbeta CDR3 region. The immunoSEQ Assay was used for sequencing of TCRbeta CDR3 regions. TCRdb re-hosts the immuneACCESS table, in-frame sequences only. Its copies lack some clones; in the studies checked, an unresolved V gene accounts for under half of them, and the cause for the rest is not known. Across this sample there are approximately 13,000 clones, with roughly 84% seen only once. Around 24% of the sample rests with the top ten. Patients with autoimmune disease history or receiving systemic immunosuppression were excluded from the trial. Peripheral blood for TCR sequencing was drawn from every dose cohort at baseline, at cycle 4 day 1 and at cycle 7 day 1. The samples were taken from a phase I, first-in-human, multicenter, open-label dose-escalation trial of ivuxolimab. Adults with locally advanced or metastatic melanoma, renal cell, hepatocellular, or head and neck squamous cell carcinoma were enrolled in the trial. Before TCR sequencing, CD4+ T cells and CD8+ T cells were sorted from peripheral blood as separate populations.

The material was CD4+ or CD8+ T cells sorted from blood, obtained in a trial of the OX40 agonist ivuxolimab. The chain is made from TRBV27 and TRBJ2-5; a tentative D call is TRBD2 (5 bases match). The receptor was isolated from an adult with an advanced solid tumor such as melanoma, head and neck, liver or kidney cancer. The bases are TGTGCCAGCCGTAGTTGGCAGGACCGGGGAGAGACCCAGTACTTC. Translated, it reads CASRSWQDRGETQYF.